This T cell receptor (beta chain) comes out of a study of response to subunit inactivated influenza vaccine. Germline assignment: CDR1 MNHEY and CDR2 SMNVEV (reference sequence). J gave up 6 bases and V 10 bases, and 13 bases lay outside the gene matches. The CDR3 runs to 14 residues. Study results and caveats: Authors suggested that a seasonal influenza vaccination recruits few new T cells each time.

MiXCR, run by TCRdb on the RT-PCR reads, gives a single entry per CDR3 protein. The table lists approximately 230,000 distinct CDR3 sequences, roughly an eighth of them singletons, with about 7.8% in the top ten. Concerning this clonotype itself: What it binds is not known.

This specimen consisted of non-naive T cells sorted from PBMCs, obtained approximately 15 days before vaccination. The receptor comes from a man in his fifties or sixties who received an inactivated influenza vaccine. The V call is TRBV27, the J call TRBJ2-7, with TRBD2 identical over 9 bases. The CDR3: CATQGLAGISEQYF. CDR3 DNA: TGTGCCACCCAGGGGCTAGCGGGGATCTCCGAGCAGTACTTC.